Listed here are 10 T cell receptor beta chains from one sample, sequenced in a study of human T cells and chemical hapten exposure. TCRdb re-called the RACE reads through MiXCR, storing one row per CDR3 protein. This sample carries under 100,000 distinct CDR3 sequences, 9.5% to 12% of them seen once, and the ten largest clones take 3.2%. The time point denotes: patch test 2, 6 weeks after DPC sensitization. The treatment here: therapeutic diphenylcyclopropenone sensitization with weekly scalp DPC. The material was whole blood, obtained in connection with sensitization to the hapten diphenylcyclopropenone (DPC). The receptors originated from a woman aged 40-49 years with alopecia areata. Some clones in this sample may be carry-over from other donors' samples.

This clonotype has only a few counts. The V and J genes are TRBV7-9 and TRBJ1-5; D may be TRBD1 (5 bases). This CDR3 is built from 14 residues. Looked up from germline, CDR1 is SEHNR and CDR2 is FQNEAQ (reference sequence). The V end was cut by 11 bases, the J end by 4 bases, with 18 bases between. Written as DNA, the CDR3 is TGTGCCGCCTTCCAAGCGGGGGGTAATCAGCCCCAGCATTTT. Encoded protein: CAAFQAGGNQPQHF.

This clonotype has ten or more counts. The chain combines TRBV12-3 or TRBV12-4 with TRBJ1-1; D gene ambiguous. This CDR3 has 12 amino acids. V lost 6 bases, J lost 3 bases, and 8 bases lay in between. In DNA form, the CDR3 reads TGTGCCAGCAGCCCGCTCCACACTGAAGCTTTCTTT. Protein sequence: CASSPLHTEAFF.

There are many counts of this clonotype. The chain has TRBV20-1 and TRBJ2-5, with D possibly being TRBD1 (6 bases). Trimming pared 5 bases from V and 5 bases from J, leaving 9 bases between. This CDR3 is built from 11 residues. The germline gives CDR1 DFQATT, CDR2 SNEGSKA (reference sequence). The CDR3 loop is CSARTGETQYF. CDR3 DNA: TGCAGTGCTCGAACAGGGGAGACCCAGTACTTC.

The chain has TRBV28 and TRBJ2-2; the D gene could be TRBD1 or TRBD2 (5 bases each). Per the germline V gene, CDR1 is MDHEN and CDR2 is SYDVKM. This CDR3 has 16 residues. Trimming removed 3 bases at V and 5 bases at J, with 16 bases between. CDR3 in amino acids: CASSFWGMARTGELFF. CDR3 bases: TGTGCCAGCAGTTTTTGGGGGATGGCAAGAACCGGGGAGCTGTTTTTT.

In DNA, the CDR3 is TGCAGTGCTAGAGAAAAAGAGCGGGGGGGCGGAAATACGCAGTATTTT. This gives the protein CSAREKERGGGNTQYF. The V and J genes are TRBV20-1 and TRBJ2-3, with 10 positions matching TRBD2. Trimming removed 0 bases from V and 7 bases from J; junction bases left unmatched: 10. Looked up from germline, CDR1 is DFQATT and CDR2 is SNEGSKA (reference sequence). The CDR3 spans 16 residues.

This clonotype showed up many times. The chain recombines TRBV6-5 with TRBJ1-1; D unclear. V gave up 4 bases and J gave up 4 bases, with 13 bases separating them. The CDR3 is made up of 14 amino acids. Germline V CDR1 and CDR2: MNHEY, SVGAGI. CDR3 protein: CASSSPARGTEAFF. In DNA form, the CDR3 reads TGTGCCAGCAGTTCTCCGGCCCGAGGCACTGAAGCTTTCTTT.

There are many counts of this clonotype. This chain links TRBV27 with TRBJ1-4; 9 nucleotides agree with TRBD1. V shed 5 bases, J shed 8 bases, and the junction held 12 bases outside the gene matches. The CDR3 totals 16 residues. In germline, CDR1 is MNHEY, CDR2 SMNVEV (reference sequence). CDR3 sequence (DNA): TGTGCCAGCAGTACAACTTTCCGGACAGGGGACGAAAAACTGTTTTTT. It codes for CASSTTFRTGDEKLFF.

This clonotype showed up many times. The rearrangement uses TRBV2 and TRBJ1-1; unclear D gene. This CDR3 is 10 amino acids long. The germline V gene encodes CDR1 SNHLY and CDR2 FYNNEI. Deletions cut 9 bases from V and 7 bases from J, with 9 bases between. The CDR3 loop is CARPTDEAFF. The CDR3 region has the DNA TGTGCCAGACCTACCGATGAAGCTTTCTTT.

This sequence joins TRBV27 and TRBJ2-1; D uncertain. Trimming pared 8 bases from V and 1 base from J, leaving 18 bases between. The CDR3 runs to 16 residues. Per the germline V gene, CDR1 is MNHEY and CDR2 is SMNVEV (reference sequence). Here the CDR3 DNA reads TGTGCCAGCCTATTCCCATGGGTCAAATCCTACAATGAGCAGTTCTTC. Translated, it gives CASLFPWVKSYNEQFF.

This chain's CDR3 is CASSSGQGNYGYTF. CDR3 DNA: TGTGCCAGCAGTTCCGGACAGGGGAACTATGGCTACACCTTC. This rearrangement joins TRBV28 to TRBJ1-2; 9 nucleotides align to TRBD1. The V gene's germline CDR1 is MDHEN and CDR2 SYDVKM. This CDR3 has 14 amino acids. The ends lost 4 bases at V and 2 bases at J; junction bases unmatched: 2.